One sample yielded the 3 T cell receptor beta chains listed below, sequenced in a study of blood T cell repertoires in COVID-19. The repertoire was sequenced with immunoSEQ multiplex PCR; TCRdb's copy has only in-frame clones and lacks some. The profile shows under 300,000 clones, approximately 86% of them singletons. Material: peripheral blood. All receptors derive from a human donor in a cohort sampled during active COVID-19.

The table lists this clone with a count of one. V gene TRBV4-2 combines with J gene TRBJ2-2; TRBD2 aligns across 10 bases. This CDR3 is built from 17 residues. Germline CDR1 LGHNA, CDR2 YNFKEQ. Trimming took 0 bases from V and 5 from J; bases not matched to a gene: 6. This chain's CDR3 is CASSQDPSGGVTGELFF. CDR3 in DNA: TGTGCCAGCAGCCAAGATCCCAGCGGGGGGGTAACCGGGGAGCTGTTTTTT.

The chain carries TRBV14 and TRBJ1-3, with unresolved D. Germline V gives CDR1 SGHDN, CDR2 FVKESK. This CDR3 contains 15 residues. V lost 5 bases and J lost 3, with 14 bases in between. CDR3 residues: CASSFGRSYGNTIYF. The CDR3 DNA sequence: TGTGCCAGCAGCTTCGGGAGGTCGTATGGAAACACCATATATTTT.

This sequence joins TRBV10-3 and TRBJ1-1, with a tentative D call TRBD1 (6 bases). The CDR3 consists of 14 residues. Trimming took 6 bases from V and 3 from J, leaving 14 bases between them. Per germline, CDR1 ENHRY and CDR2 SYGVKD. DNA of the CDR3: TGTGCCATCAGCCCCAACAGGGCGGACACTGAAGCTTTCTTT. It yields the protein CAISPNRADTEAFF.